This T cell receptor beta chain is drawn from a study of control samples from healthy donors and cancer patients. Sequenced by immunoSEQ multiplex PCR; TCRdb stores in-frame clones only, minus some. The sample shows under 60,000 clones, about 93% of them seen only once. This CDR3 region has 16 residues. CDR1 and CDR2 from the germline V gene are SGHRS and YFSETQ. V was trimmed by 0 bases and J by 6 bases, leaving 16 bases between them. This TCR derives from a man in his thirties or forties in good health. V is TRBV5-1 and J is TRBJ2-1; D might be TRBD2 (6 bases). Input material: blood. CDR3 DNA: TGCGCCAGCAGCTTGGCCTCGGGAGACCCCTCCAATGAGCAGTTCTTC. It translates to CASSLASGDPSNEQFF.